Below are 4 T cell receptor beta chains sequenced from a single sample in a study of monozygotic twins with inflammatory bowel disease. No DNA is given; TCRdb re-called the 5' RACE reads and lists each CDR3 protein once. This sample's table reports around 370,000 distinct CDR3 sequences. Sequenced sample: blood. These receptors were obtained from a human donor with ulcerative colitis or Crohn's disease, or a healthy co-twin of an affected twin (not recorded which).

This rearrangement joins TRBV12-3 or TRBV12-4 to TRBJ2-5; TCRdb's assignment of TRBD2 cannot be checked, as there is no DNA. This CDR3 is 15 amino acids long. CDR3 sequence: CASSSLLQSGETQYF.

The genes are TRBV6-1 and TRBJ1-6; the TRBD1 assignment by TCRdb is unverifiable without DNA. The CDR3 has 14 residues. Germline V gene data show CDR1 as MNHNS and CDR2 as SASEGT. The CDR3 is CASSGQGPGSPLHF.

The chain links TRBV7-9 to TRBJ1-2; TCRdb indicates TRBD1, and absent DNA this call remains unverified. Germline CDR1 reads SEHNR; CDR2 reads FQNEAQ (reference sequence). CDR3 length: 12 amino acids. CDR3 loop: CASSRGDYGYTF.

The V call is TRBV27, the J call TRBJ2-6. The CDR3 extends over 15 amino acids. Germline-derived CDR1 and CDR2 are MNHEY and SMNVEV (reference sequence). The CDR3 reads CASFYGNSGANVLTF.